A single sample gave rise to the 20 T cell receptor beta chains below, sequenced in a study of tumor and adjacent non-tumor tissue in lung cancer. The template was RNA from unsorted bulk tissue. TCRbeta libraries were built with three rounds of nested PCR, modified from ARM-PCR. Via MiXCR, TCRdb re-called the multiplex PCR reads, giving one row per CDR3 protein. The data contain over 110,000 distinct CDR3 sequences, around 65% of them seen just once; the ten biggest clones take up roughly 18%. Sequences were obtained from lung tumor tissue. The receptors derive from a man aged 55 to 70 with small cell lung cancer.

The gene calls are TRBV5-1 and TRBJ2-2; TRBD1 matches 8 bases. Germline lookup yields CDR1 SGHRS and CDR2 YFSETQ. V shed 5 bases, J shed 4 bases, and the junction held 7 bases outside the gene matches. CDR3 length: 15 amino acids. This CDR3 reads CASSSDRAGTGELFF. The CDR3 bases are TGCGCCAGCAGTTCGGACAGGGCCGGCACCGGGGAGCTGTTTTTT.

On this clonotype: Mismatch with germline at one junction end may stem from a read error. The V call is TRBV5-8, the J call TRBJ1-5; TRBD1 agrees at 7 bases. Germline CDR1 reads SGHTS; CDR2 reads YDEGEE. This CDR3 comprises 16 residues. In DNA form, the CDR3 reads TGTACCAGCAGCTCGGAGGGGGCGTTAGGCAATCAGCCCCAGCATTTT. It specifies CTSSSEGALGNQPQHF.

As for this clonotype: This may be a read error: a much more frequent sequence differs by one nucleotide. This chain uses TRBV20-1 with TRBJ2-3; no reliable D call. The CDR3 is made up of 13 amino acids. CDR1 and CDR2 from the germline V gene are DFQATT and SNEGSKA (reference sequence). Deletions cut 6 bases from V and 4 bases from J, with 14 bases between. CDR3 residues: CSAYYSGADTQYF. As DNA, the CDR3 is TGCAGTGCGTACTACTCGGGCGCAGATACGCAGTATTTT.

Concerning this clonotype itself: One end of the junction does not line up with germline, which may come from a read error. The chain couples TRBV11-2 to TRBJ2-3, with a weak D call TRBD2 (5 bases). Germline-derived CDR1 and CDR2 are SGHAT and FQNNGV. The length of the CDR3 is 15 residues. CDR3 bases: TGTGTCTGCAGCTTAGCTCGCTCTAGCACAGATACCCAGTATTTT. It is translated as CVCSLARSSTDTQYF. The full variable domain, rest sourced from reference TRBV11-2 and TRBJ2-3, is EAGVAQSPRYKIIEKRQSVAFWCNPISGHATLYWYQQILGQGPKLLIQFQNNGVVDDSQLPKDRFSAERLKGVDSTLKIQPAKLEDSAVYLCVCSLARSSTDTQYFGPGTRLTVL.

The genes are TRBV20-1 and TRBJ2-7; 7 bases agree with TRBD2. Germline CDR1 DFQATT, CDR2 SNEGSKA (reference sequence). The CDR3 extends over 14 amino acids. The CDR3 protein is CSAKTSRNSYEEYV. CDR3 DNA: TGCAGTGCAAAGACTAGCAGAAATTCCTACGAGGAGTATGTC.

This chain uses TRBV6-6 with TRBJ2-2, with a tentative D call TRBD2 (7 bases). The germline V gene encodes CDR1 MNHNY and CDR2 SVGAGI (reference sequence). This CDR3 contains 15 residues. Trimming stripped 8 bases from V and 2 bases from J, with 15 bases between. The CDR3 reads CASGGASSNTGELFF. The CDR3 DNA reads as TGTGCCAGCGGGGGGGCAAGCTCAAACACCGGGGAGCTGTTTTTT.

The table lists this clonotype with a few counts. This may be a read error, as it is one base from a much larger clone. The chain has TRBV20-1 and TRBJ1-6; TRBD1 is a possible D gene (5 bases). Trimming removed 5 bases from V and 6 bases from J, with 11 bases in between. CDR1 and CDR2 (germline): DFQATT, SNEGSKA (reference sequence). CDR3 size: 13 residues. The CDR3 DNA reads TGCAGTGCTTTGGGGGACTGTAATTCACCCCTCCACTTT. The encoded protein is CSALGDCNSPLHF.

As to this clonotype: The conserved phenylalanine or tryptophan is not found at the CDR3 terminus, so this likely reflects a read error. The chain recombines TRBV20-1 with TRBJ1-1; 8 bases are shared with TRBD1. Germline loops: CDR1 DFQATT, CDR2 SNEGSKA (reference sequence). This CDR3 contains 13 residues. The CDR3 region has the DNA TGCAGTGTGGGGCAGGGGGCGAACACTGAGGCTTTCTCT. Protein: CSVGQGANTEAFS.

The gene calls are TRBV12-3 or TRBV12-4 and TRBJ1-2; D gene unclear. V was trimmed by 7 bases and J by 4 bases, leaving 10 bases between them. The CDR3 has 12 residues. The CDR3 is CASNSMLYGYTF. DNA of the CDR3: TGTGCCAGCAACTCGATGCTCTATGGCTACACCTTC.

Many counts were recorded for this clonotype. The chain links TRBV20-1 to TRBJ1-6; D not resolved. Germline CDR1 reads DFQATT; CDR2 reads SNEGSKA (reference sequence). The CDR3 is made up of 16 amino acids. V lost 0 bases, J lost 6 bases, and 15 bases lay in between. The CDR3 loop is CSARDVTRAPNSPLHF. The CDR3 DNA reads as TGCAGTGCTAGAGATGTAACGCGGGCGCCTAATTCACCCCTCCACTTT.

This clonotype was counted a few times. A read error is likely, as this CDR3 ends without the conserved phenylalanine or tryptophan. CDR3 nucleotides: TGCAGTGCCTCCCGACAGGAGAGCTCCTACAATGAGCAGTACTCC. Protein product: CSASRQESSYNEQYS. This chain links TRBV20-1 with TRBJ2-1, with a tentative D call TRBD1 (6 bases). The closer fit of TRBJ2-7 to the DNA end suggests the J call may be wrong. CDR3 length: 15 residues. Germline CDR1 reads DFQATT; CDR2 reads SNEGSKA (reference sequence).

This clonotype was observed once. V and J are TRBV6-5 and TRBJ1-6, with a possible D match to TRBD1 (5 bases). V was pared by 5 bases and J by 11 bases, with 16 bases between. This CDR3 is 14 amino acids long. Germline lookup yields CDR1 MNHEY and CDR2 SVGAGI. For the CDR3, the DNA is TGTGCCAGCAGTATCGGGGCAGAATATACACCCCTCCACTTT. Translating it yields CASSIGAEYTPLHF.

V and J are TRBV20-1 and TRBJ1-5, with unresolved D. The V and J ends lost 5 bases and 3 bases respectively, with 17 bases between them. The CDR3 spans 15 residues. Germline CDR1 DFQATT, CDR2 SNEGSKA (reference sequence). The CDR3 sequence is CSAGHLGTNNQPQHF. In DNA, the CDR3 is TGCAGTGCTGGTCACCTGGGCACAAACAATCAGCCCCAGCATTTT.

Concerning this clonotype: The junction departs from germline at one end; a sequencing error may be responsible. The chain carries TRBV5-6 and TRBJ1-3; D unclear. CDR3 length equals 13 residues. Looked up from germline, CDR1 is SGHDT and CDR2 is YYEEEE. This CDR3 reads CTSSLDSGNTIYF. The CDR3, as DNA: TGTACCAGCAGCTTGGACTCTGGAAACACCATATATTTT.

This clonotype has only a few counts. This chain links TRBV20-1 with TRBJ1-1; 7 nucleotides line up with TRBD1. Trimming removed 4 bases from V and 4 bases from J; junction bases left unmatched: 6. The length of the CDR3 is 13 residues. In germline, CDR1 is DFQATT, CDR2 SNEGSKA (reference sequence). Here the CDR3 reads CSAKTGFLTEAFF. CDR3 DNA: TGCAGTGCTAAGACAGGGTTTCTCACTGAAGCTTTCTTT.

In this sample, this clonotype turned up many times. This rearrangement joins TRBV20-1 to TRBJ1-1, with 9 positions matching TRBD1. This CDR3 comprises 12 residues. Germline V gene lookup returns CDR1 DFQATT and CDR2 SNEGSKA (reference sequence). Unmatched junction bases numbered 3, after V lost 3 bases and J lost 7 bases. CDR3 nucleotide sequence: TGCAGTGCTAGGAGACAGGGGGGTGAAGCTTTCTTT. Translating gives CSARRQGGEAFF.

The chain combines TRBV6-2 or TRBV6-3 with TRBJ2-3, with 10 bases aligning to TRBD2. The V gene end was trimmed by 0 bases and the J gene end by 5 bases; junction bases not matched to a gene: 8. The germline gives CDR1 MNHEY, CDR2 SVGEGT. The length of the CDR3 is 17 residues. CDR3 loop: CASSYSPSGSSEDTQYF. The CDR3 nucleotides read TGTGCCAGCAGTTACTCACCTAGCGGGAGCTCTGAAGATACGCAGTATTTT.

The chain links TRBV9 to TRBJ1-5, with a weak D call TRBD1 (6 bases). The germline V gene has CDR1 SGDLS and CDR2 YYNGEE. Trimming removed 0 bases at V and 3 bases at J, with 10 bases between. This CDR3 spans 15 amino acids. The CDR3 loop is CASSVASGANQPQHF. CDR3 bases: TGTGCCAGCAGCGTAGCGTCAGGGGCCAATCAGCCCCAGCATTTT.

The V and J genes are TRBV29-1 and TRBJ2-1; 7 bases line up with TRBD2. Trimming took 7 bases from V and 10 from J; bases not matched to a gene: 13. The CDR3 sequence is 13 residues long. Looked up from germline, CDR1 is SQVTM and CDR2 is ANQGSEA. The CDR3 here is CSAGLVGGGEQFF. CDR3 DNA sequence: TGCAGCGCTGGACTAGTGGGAGGTGGCGAGCAGTTCTTC.

This clonotype has a single count. This CDR3 fails to terminate in the conserved phenylalanine or tryptophan, so it likely reflects a read error. CDR3 nucleotides: TGCGCCAGCAGCTTGGGGCTAGCGAGAGGGAGCACAGATACGCAGTATTCT. Its translation is CASSLGLARGSTDTQYS. The rearrangement joins TRBV5-1 to TRBJ2-3; TRBD2 might be the D (6 bases). CDR1 is SGHRS and CDR2 is YFSETQ in the germline V gene. V lost 0 bases and J lost 0, with 14 bases in between. This CDR3 is 17 amino acids long.